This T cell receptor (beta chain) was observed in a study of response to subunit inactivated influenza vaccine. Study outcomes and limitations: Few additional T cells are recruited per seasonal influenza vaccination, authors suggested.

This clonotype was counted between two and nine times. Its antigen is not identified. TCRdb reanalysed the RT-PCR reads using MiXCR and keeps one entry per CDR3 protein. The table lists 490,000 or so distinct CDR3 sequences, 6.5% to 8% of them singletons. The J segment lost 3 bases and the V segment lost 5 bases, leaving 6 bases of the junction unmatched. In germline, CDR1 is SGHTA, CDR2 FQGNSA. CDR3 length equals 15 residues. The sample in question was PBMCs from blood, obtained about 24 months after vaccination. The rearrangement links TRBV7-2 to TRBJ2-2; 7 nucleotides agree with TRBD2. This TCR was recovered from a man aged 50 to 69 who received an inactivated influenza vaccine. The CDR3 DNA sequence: TGTGCCAGCAGCCCACGGGACTATCACACCGGGGAGCTGTTTTTT. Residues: CASSPRDYHTGELFF.